The 31 T cell receptor beta chains in this list originate from one sample, sequenced in a study of technical replicates of blood from a few donors. Sequencing used immunoSEQ multiplex PCR; TCRdb keeps in-frame clones, though not all of them. The sample yields around 50,000 clones, around 95% seen once. Sequencing was carried out using T cells isolated from PBMCs. The receptor source for this set is a human donor in good health.

Points on this clone: The junction departs from germline at one end; a sequencing error may be responsible. The chain uses TRBV11-1 and TRBJ2-7; perhaps TRBD2 as D (6 bases). This CDR3 contains 16 residues. The germline CDR1 and CDR2 sequences are SGHAT and FQDESV (reference sequence). The CDR3 DNA is TGTGCCAGCAGTTTAGGCCTACGAGGGAGGTCCTACGAGCAGTACTTC. This codes for CASSLGLRGRSYEQYF. Drawing the rest from reference TRBV11-1 and TRBJ2-7, the complete variable domain is EAEVAQSPRYKITEKSQAVAFWCDPISGHATLYWYRQILGQGPELLVQFQDESVVDDSQLPKDRFSAERLKGVDSTLKIQPAELGDSAMYLCASSLGLRGRSYEQYFGPGTRLTVT.

This clone was detected once. V gene TRBV28 combines with J gene TRBJ2-7, with D unresolved. CDR3 length: 12 residues. Per germline, CDR1 MDHEN and CDR2 SYDVKM. Trimming shortened V by 4 bases and J by 2 bases, and 6 bases separated the two germline ends. The CDR3 region is CASSWPTYEQYF. The CDR3 bases are TGTGCCAGCAGTTGGCCGACCTACGAGCAGTACTTC.

V and J are TRBV29-1 and TRBJ2-7, with 7 bases identical to TRBD1. With V trimmed by 7 bases and J by 4 bases, 10 bases remained unmatched. This CDR3 contains 13 residues. Per germline, CDR1 SQVTM and CDR2 ANQGSEA. The CDR3 DNA follows: TGCAGCGCAACACGGGACAGAGTATACGAGCAGTACTTC. Amino acid sequence: CSATRDRVYEQYF.

J is TRBJ2-5 and V is TRBV5-1; 7 bases are a match to TRBD2. The germline gives CDR1 SGHRS, CDR2 YFSETQ. The CDR3 covers 14 residues. Trimming cost V 1 base and J 3 bases; bases outside gene matches: 3. For the CDR3, the DNA is TGCGCCAGCAGCTTGAGTCGGGGGGAAGAGACCCAGTACTTC. It is translated as CASSLSRGEETQYF.

V usage is TRBV28 and J usage is TRBJ2-2; TRBD2 matches at 7 bases. The germline CDR1 and CDR2 sequences are MDHEN and SYDVKM. Unmatched junction bases numbered 11, after V lost 3 bases and J lost 4 bases. The CDR3 runs to 17 residues. In DNA, the CDR3 is TGTGCCAGCAGTTTCCCCCCCGGACTAGAGTTCACCGGGGAGCTGTTTTTT. This encodes CASSFPPGLEFTGELFF.

The CDR3, as DNA: TGTGCCAGCAGCTTAGATCTAATCGGGGGAAGCACAGATACGCAGTATTTT. Residues: CASSLDLIGGSTDTQYF. This sequence joins TRBV11-3 and TRBJ2-3, with D possibly TRBD2 on 6 matching bases. V was trimmed by 0 bases and J by 0 bases, leaving 13 bases between them. The germline CDR1 and CDR2 sequences are SGHNT and YENEEA. The CDR3 totals 17 residues.

The chain carries TRBV29-1 and TRBJ1-1; D gene uncertain. The CDR3 spans 13 residues. V was trimmed by 0 bases and J by 0 bases, leaving 5 bases between them. CDR1 and CDR2 (germline): SQVTM, ANQGSEA. The CDR3 nucleotides read TGCAGCGTTGAAGATTTAATGAACACTGAAGCTTTCTTT. Encoded protein: CSVEDLMNTEAFF.

V gene TRBV9 combines with J gene TRBJ2-7; D gene unclear. The CDR3 spans 13 residues. In germline, CDR1 is SGDLS, CDR2 YYNGEE. Trimming left V 3 bases short and J 2 bases short, with 9 bases between. The CDR3 sequence is CASSGDTTYEQYF. DNA of the CDR3: TGTGCCAGCAGCGGAGACACCACCTACGAGCAGTACTTC.

This chain joins TRBV9 and TRBJ1-5; D remains ambiguous. The CDR3 is made up of 14 amino acids. CDR1 SGDLS and CDR2 YYNGEE come from the germline V gene. V dropped 1 base and J dropped 5 bases, with 10 bases sitting between them. The CDR3 here is CASSVLPADQPQHF. Here the CDR3 DNA reads TGTGCCAGCAGCGTACTCCCGGCGGATCAGCCCCAGCATTTT.

The CDR3 sequence is CASSPWTSGSFTGELFF. Written as DNA, the CDR3 is TGTGCCAGCTCACCATGGACTAGCGGGAGCTTCACCGGGGAGCTGTTTTTT. The chain combines TRBV18 with TRBJ2-2; TRBD2 agrees at 13 bases. CDR1 and CDR2 (germline): KGHSH, LQKENI. V was pared by 2 bases and J by 4 bases, with 4 bases of the junction left unmatched. The CDR3 is made up of 17 amino acids. The entire variable domain, with the rest obtained from reference TRBV18 and TRBJ2-2, is as follows: NAGVMQNPRHLVRRRGQEARLRCSPMKGHSHVYWYRQLPEEGLKFMVYLQKENIIDESGMPKERFSAEFPKEGPSILRIQQVVRGDSAAYFCASSPWTSGSFTGELFFGEGSRLTVL.

The V call is TRBV9, the J call TRBJ2-1; D not certain. CDR1 and CDR2 (germline): SGDLS, YYNGEE. Trimming shortened V by 7 bases and J by 0 bases, and 17 bases separated the two germline ends. The CDR3 consists of 16 residues. CDR3 loop: CASADSTGGSYNEQFF. In DNA form, the CDR3 reads TGTGCCAGCGCGGATTCTACGGGTGGCTCCTACAATGAGCAGTTCTTC.

This sequence joins TRBV10-1 and TRBJ1-2; D unclear. This CDR3 spans 11 amino acids. V shed 7 bases and J shed 7 bases, with 10 bases lying between them. From germline, CDR1 is WNHNN and CDR2 SYGVQD (reference sequence). The CDR3 region is CASMGRRGYTF. Here the CDR3 DNA reads TGCGCCAGCATGGGCAGACGTGGCTACACCTTC.

The V call is TRBV7-9, the J call TRBJ1-6; D call uncertain. Germline CDR1 reads SEHNR; CDR2 reads FQNEAQ (reference sequence). Trimming removed 5 bases from V and 12 bases from J, with 17 bases in between. This CDR3 has 14 amino acids. Here the CDR3 DNA reads TGTGCCAGCAGCCCGGGAGTCCCTAGGTTACCCCTCCACTTT. Encoded protein: CASSPGVPRLPLHF.

The chain employs TRBV20-1 and TRBJ1-2, with TRBD1 identical over 7 bases. This CDR3 comprises 11 residues. In germline, CDR1 is DFQATT, CDR2 SNEGSKA (reference sequence). The V and J ends lost 6 bases and 14 bases, in that order; junction bases with no gene match: 12. The CDR3 is CSASGQARWTF. The DNA for the CDR3 is TGCAGTGCCTCCGGACAGGCGCGATGGACCTTC.

The genes are TRBV5-4 and TRBJ1-1; D is uncertain. The V gene's germline CDR1 is SGHNT and CDR2 YYREEE (reference sequence). V lost 4 bases, J lost 6 bases, and 7 bases lay in between. This CDR3 spans 11 amino acids. In DNA, the CDR3 is TGTGCCAGCAGCCGGGGTGCTGAAGCTTTCTTT. Amino acids: CASSRGAEAFF.

The chain employs TRBV18 and TRBJ2-1, with 11 positions matching TRBD2. The trim removed 8 bases at V and 8 bases at J, leaving 8 bases unmatched. Germline CDR1 is KGHSH and CDR2 is LQKENI. This CDR3 has 14 residues. CDR3 in DNA: TGTGCCAGCGGTCCGGGACTAGCGGTCGATGAGCAGTTCTTC. Amino acids: CASGPGLAVDEQFF. Together with reference TRBV18 and TRBJ2-1, the CDR3 gives the full variable domain: NAGVMQNPRHLVRRRGQEARLRCSPMKGHSHVYWYRQLPEEGLKFMVYLQKENIIDESGMPKERFSAEFPKEGPSILRIQQVVRGDSAAYFCASGPGLAVDEQFFGPGTRLTVL.

The chain carries TRBV5-1 and TRBJ2-7; tentatively, D is TRBD1 (5 bases). Trimming took 2 bases from V and 6 from J, leaving 6 bases between them. This CDR3 is built from 11 residues. CDR1 is SGHRS and CDR2 is YFSETQ in the germline V gene. CDR3 in DNA: TGCGCCAGCAGCTTTACAGGCGAGCAGTACTTC. This encodes CASSFTGEQYF.

The count of this clone is one. The CDR3 sequence: CASSMGDQETQYF. In DNA, the CDR3 is TGTGCCAGCAGCATGGGCGACCAAGAGACCCAGTACTTC. The rearrangement links TRBV7-6 to TRBJ2-5; no clear D gene. Germline CDR1 and CDR2: SGHVS and FNYEAQ. V was cut by 5 bases and J by 0 bases, with 7 bases left in between. The CDR3 sequence is 13 residues long.

V is TRBV20-1 and J is TRBJ2-5; D ambiguous. Per the germline V gene, CDR1 is DFQATT and CDR2 is SNEGSKA (reference sequence). This CDR3 is built from 11 residues. V lost 2 bases to trimming and J lost 5 bases, with 6 bases between them. CDR3 nucleotide sequence: TGCAGTGCTAGACCAGATGAGACCCAGTACTTC. This sequence encodes CSARPDETQYF.

This clone was seen once. In DNA, the CDR3 is TGTGCCAGCAGTTACTCTAACGAGCAGTACTTC. Protein sequence: CASSYSNEQYF. The chain carries TRBV6-6 and TRBJ2-7; D is ambiguous. The CDR3 loop spans 11 amino acids. CDR1 and CDR2 from the germline V gene are MNHNY and SVGAGI (reference sequence). The V end was cut by 0 bases, the J end by 5 bases, with 2 bases between.

The chain recombines TRBV6-5 with TRBJ1-2, with 7 bases that match TRBD1. V shed 5 bases, J shed 3 bases, and the junction held 9 bases outside the gene matches. CDR1 is MNHEY and CDR2 is SVGAGI in the germline V gene. The CDR3 is made up of 15 amino acids. CDR3 DNA sequence: TGTGCCAGCAGTACGCGGACAGGCGGCCACTATGGCTACACCTTC. Protein: CASSTRTGGHYGYTF.

The chain joins TRBV7-2 to TRBJ2-2; tentatively, D is TRBD2 (7 bases). V was trimmed by 7 bases and J by 6 bases, leaving 18 bases between them. The CDR3 runs to 15 residues. Germline assignment: CDR1 SGHTA and CDR2 FQGNSA. CDR3 residues: CASTPFPGGPGELFF. As DNA, the CDR3 is TGTGCCAGCACCCCTTTCCCCGGGGGGCCCGGGGAGCTGTTTTTT.

The chain is built from TRBV28 and TRBJ2-7, with 13 nucleotides matching TRBD2. The CDR3 covers 15 residues. Germline CDR1 reads MDHEN; CDR2 reads SYDVKM. V trimming: 5 bases; J trimming: 2 bases; junction bases outside the gene matches: 3. The CDR3 spells CASSGGTSGAYEQYF. The CDR3 region has the DNA TGTGCCAGCAGTGGCGGGACTAGCGGGGCCTACGAGCAGTACTTC.

The rearrangement joins TRBV5-5 to TRBJ2-7; 9 nucleotides line up with TRBD1. V lost 3 bases and J lost 13; bases outside the gene matches: 8. The CDR3 consists of 12 residues. Germline lookup yields CDR1 SGHKS and CDR2 YYEKEE (reference sequence). The CDR3 DNA reads TGTGCCAGCAGCTCGGACAGGGGTAGTTCATACTTC. Residues: CASSSDRGSSYF.

J is TRBJ2-1 and V is TRBV10-3; D may be TRBD2 (5 bases). Germline V gives CDR1 ENHRY, CDR2 SYGVKD. CDR3 length: 12 amino acids. V was pared by 7 bases and J by 8 bases, with 12 bases between. CDR3 protein: CAIKGAGDEQFF. CDR3 coding DNA: TGTGCCATCAAGGGAGCCGGGGATGAGCAGTTCTTC.

The chain links TRBV7-8 to TRBJ2-3; 9 nucleotides match TRBD2. The germline CDR1 and CDR2 sequences are SGHVS and FQNEAQ. Trimming took 6 bases from V and 1 from J; bases not matched to a gene: 2. The CDR3 loop spans 14 amino acids. Here the CDR3 reads CASRRTSGTDTQYF. Here the CDR3 DNA reads TGTGCCAGCAGACGGACTAGCGGCACAGATACGCAGTATTTT.

The J gene is TRBJ2-5, the V gene TRBV5-1, with TRBD1 identical over 8 bases. Germline values: CDR1 SGHRS, CDR2 YFSETQ. V lost 4 bases, J lost 1 base, and 3 bases stayed unmatched. The CDR3 sequence is 14 residues long. CDR3 DNA: TGCGCCAGCAGCCACGACAGGGGCCAAGAGACCCAGTACTTC. Its protein product is CASSHDRGQETQYF.

The chain is built from TRBV11-2 and TRBJ1-4; 7 bases are shared with TRBD1. The CDR3 sequence is 17 residues long. V dropped 3 bases and J dropped 3; count of bases not matched to a gene: 10. Germline V gives CDR1 SGHAT, CDR2 FQNNGV. Here the CDR3 DNA reads TGTGCCAGCAGCTTCCAACGGGACAGACCAGCTAATGAAAAACTGTTTTTT. Translated: CASSFQRDRPANEKLFF.

This rearrangement joins TRBV5-1 to TRBJ2-1; the D gene is possibly TRBD2 (6 bases). V lost 4 bases to trimming and J lost 6 bases, with 20 bases between them. CDR1 is SGHRS, CDR2 YFSETQ, per germline. The CDR3 is 16 amino acids. CDR3 coding DNA: TGCGCCAGCAGCCTAAGCCCGGAGGGGTCACTCAATGAGCAGTTCTTC. It is translated as CASSLSPEGSLNEQFF.

This rearrangement joins TRBV10-2 to TRBJ2-7; D unclear. V lost 7 bases to trimming and J lost 5 bases, with 12 bases between them. Germline V CDR1 and CDR2: WSHSY, SAAADI. The CDR3 loop spans 12 amino acids. The CDR3 here is CASIAPGDEQYF. The CDR3 DNA is TGCGCCAGCATAGCCCCCGGCGACGAGCAGTACTTC.

The V gene is TRBV28, the J gene TRBJ1-5; no clear D. Trimming shortened V by 6 bases and J by 0 bases, and 12 bases separated the two germline ends. Germline CDR1 MDHEN, CDR2 SYDVKM. This CDR3 spans 15 amino acids. CDR3 DNA: TGTGCCAGCAGCACCCCTCACTATAGCAATCAGCCCCAGCATTTT. As protein: CASSTPHYSNQPQHF.